This TCR beta chain appears in the sequencing data of a study of CD8 T cells in ankylosing spondylitis. Points from the study as a whole: Blood of patients with ankylosing spondylitis appeared to be characterized by a TCR beta motif of several highly homologous variants. Within peripheral blood, clones linked to disease were CD8+ and relatively rare.

The table lists this clonotype with a few counts. Its antigen is not known. It was by quantitative 5'-RACE with molecular barcodes that TCR beta libraries were made. TCRdb fed the 5' RACE reads into MiXCR, producing one record per CDR3 protein. The table records roughly 86,000 distinct CDR3 sequences, 7.5% to 9% of them present only once. Trimming took 6 bases from V and 1 from J, leaving 15 bases between them. Germline CDR1 SNHLY, CDR2 FYNNEI. CDR3 size: 15 residues. The J gene is TRBJ2-5, the V gene TRBV2; maybe TRBD2 (6 bases). The source of this sequence is a male donor with ankylosing spondylitis or in good health (not recorded which). Sequencing was done on a sample of blood, either unsorted or a sorted T cell fraction (not recorded which). The CDR3 loop is CASSRLVGTQETQYF. Here the CDR3 DNA reads TGTGCCAGCAGCCGACTAGTGGGGACCCAAGAGACCCAGTACTTC.